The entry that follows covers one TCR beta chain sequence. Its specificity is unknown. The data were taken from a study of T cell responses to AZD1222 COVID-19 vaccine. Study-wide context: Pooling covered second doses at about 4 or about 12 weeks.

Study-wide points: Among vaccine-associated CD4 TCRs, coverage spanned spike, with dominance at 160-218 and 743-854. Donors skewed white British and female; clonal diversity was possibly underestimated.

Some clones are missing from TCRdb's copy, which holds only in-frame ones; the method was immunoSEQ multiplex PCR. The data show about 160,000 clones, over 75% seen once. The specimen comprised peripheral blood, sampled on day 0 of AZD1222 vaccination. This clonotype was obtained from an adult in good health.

Written as DNA, the CDR3 is TGCGCCAGCAGCCAAGTTCGGGGTTCCTACGAGCAGTACTTC. This gives the protein CASSQVRGSYEQYF. The chain carries TRBV4-1 and TRBJ2-7, with TRBD2 as a possible D gene (5 bases). Trimming pared 1 base from V and 1 base from J, leaving 8 bases between. The CDR3 has 14 residues. Germline lookup yields CDR1 MGHRA and CDR2 YSYEKL.